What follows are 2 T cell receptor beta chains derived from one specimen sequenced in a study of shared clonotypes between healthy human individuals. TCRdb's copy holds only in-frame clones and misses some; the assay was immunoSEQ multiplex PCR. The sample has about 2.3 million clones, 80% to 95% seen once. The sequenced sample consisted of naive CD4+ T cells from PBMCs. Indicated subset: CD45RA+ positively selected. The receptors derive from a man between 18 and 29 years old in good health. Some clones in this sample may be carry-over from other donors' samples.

This CDR3 is CASSPTSGRPSYEQYF. The CDR3, as DNA: TGTGCCAGCAGCCCTACTAGCGGGAGGCCCTCCTACGAGCAGTACTTC. The V gene is TRBV5-4, the J gene TRBJ2-7, with TRBD2 matching over 12 bases. The germline gives CDR1 SGHNT, CDR2 YYREEE (reference sequence). V trimming: 4 bases; J trimming: 0 bases; junction bases outside the gene matches: 5. This CDR3 has 16 residues.

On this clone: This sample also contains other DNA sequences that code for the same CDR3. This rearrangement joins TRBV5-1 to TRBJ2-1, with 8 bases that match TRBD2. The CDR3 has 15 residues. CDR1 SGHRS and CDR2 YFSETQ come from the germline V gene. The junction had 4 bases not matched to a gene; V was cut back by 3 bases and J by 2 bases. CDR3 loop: CASSSGLATYNEQFF. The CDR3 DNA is TGCGCCAGCAGCTCCGGACTAGCCACCTACAATGAGCAGTTCTTC.